This TCR beta chain emerged from a study of regulatory T cells in long-lasting Graves disease. Arm-PCR of CDR3 regions and iRepertoire HTBI primers were used to build TCR beta libraries. MiXCR, applied by TCRdb to the multiplex PCR reads, yields one record per CDR3 protein. Seen here are 400,000 to 500,000 distinct CDR3 sequences, less than 20% observed once, and the top ten hold around 10%. The CDR3 is 13 amino acids. Germline V gene sequence: CDR1 SSHAT, CDR2 FNYEAQ (reference sequence). Concerning this clonotype itself: A junction end diverges from the germline sequence, so it may reflect a read error.

Sample time point: newly diagnosed GD, antithyroid drugs for less than 3 months. Making the TCR library involved RNA that had been extracted from PBMCs. The same specimen was also included in a second study, on T cells in Graves' hyperthyroidism and ophthalmopathy.

The sequences come from peripheral blood mononuclear cells (PBMCs), collected at new diagnosis, from a patient treated with antithyroid drugs. The chain uses TRBV7-7 and TRBJ2-4; D unclear. The TCR originated in a woman aged 25 to 45 with Graves disease. DNA of the CDR3: TGTGCTAGCAGCTTAAGCAAATCAGACATTCAGTACTTC. Protein: CASSLSKSDIQYF.